These T cell receptor beta chains were read from a single sample in a study of blood T cell repertoires in COVID-19. Sequenced by immunoSEQ multiplex PCR; TCRdb stores in-frame clones only, minus some. The sample records approximately 200,000 clones, roughly 80% being singletons. Sequenced material: PBMCs or T cells enriched from blood (not recorded which). Receptor source: a man in his forties who had recovered from COVID-19. The CDR3 runs from the conserved cysteine through the conserved F or W. Fields, in order: V gene, J gene, clone size, D gene, CDR3 DNA, CDR3 protein. A D gene is named only where the DNA matches it firmly. Clone size appears in some rows only: once, few, many, or a class for an expanded clone.

TRBV2	TRBJ1-1	NA	NA	TGTGCCAGCAGTGAAGAGATGGGGGGGACTGAAGCTTTCTTT	CASSEEMGGTEAFF
TRBV18	TRBJ1-3	NA	NA	TGTGCCAGCTCACTTAATCCCGGCTCTGGAAACACCATATATTTT	CASSLNPGSGNTIYF
TRBV19	TRBJ1-1	few	NA	TGTGCCAGCCCCGTCTGGGACTGCTGGGGCACTGAAGCTTTCTTT	CASPVWDCWGTEAFF
TRBV30	TRBJ1-1	NA	NA	TGTGCCTGGATGAGAGGGGGTGACACTGAAGCTTTCTTT	CAWMRGGDTEAFF
TRBV5-4	TRBJ1-2	NA	NA	TGTGCCAGCAGCTTGGAGCAGGGGAACTATGGCTACACCTTC	CASSLEQGNYGYTF
TRBV10-1	TRBJ2-3	NA	TRBD2	TGCGCCAGCAGCCGTGGACTAGCGGGGGGGCGTCCAGATACGCAGTATTTT	CASSRGLAGGRPDTQYF
TRBV29-1	TRBJ2-5	NA	NA	TGCAGCGTTGTGGACAGCCAAGAGACCCAGTACTTC	CSVVDSQETQYF
TRBV27	TRBJ1-3	NA	NA	TGTGCCAGCAGTTTAAGACACCTCGGAAACACCATATATTTT	CASSLRHLGNTIYF
TRBV5-4	TRBJ1-6	NA	TRBD1	TGTGCCAGCAGCACGGGACAGGGGGTATCGAGTTCACCCCTCCACTTT	CASSTGQGVSSSPLHF
TRBV9	TRBJ2-1	NA	NA	TGTGCCAGCAGCGTAAGCCTAGTATCCCACAATGAGCAGTTCTTC	CASSVSLVSHNEQFF
TRBV2	TRBJ1-1	NA	NA	TGTGCCAGCAGTCCAGACTTGGGGGGTGATACTGAAGCTTTCTTT	CASSPDLGGDTEAFF
TRBV10-3	TRBJ2-3	NA	NA	TGTGCCATCGCCGACAGACACTACACAGATACGCAGTATTTT	CAIADRHYTDTQYF
TRBV7-2	TRBJ1-2	few	TRBD1	TGTGCCAGCAGCACCATCAGGGGGTCGAGCTATGGCTACACCTTC	CASSTIRGSSYGYTF
TRBV6-5	TRBJ2-1	NA	TRBD2	TGTGCCAGCAGTTCTACCCTAGCGGGGGGGCAGCATGAGCAGTTCTTC	CASSSTLAGGQHEQFF
TRBV18	TRBJ1-1	NA	NA	TGTGCCAGCTCACCAAGCCAGGGTCGGACCGGAACTGAAGCTTTCTTT	CASSPSQGRTGTEAFF
TRBV6-4	TRBJ2-3	NA	TRBD2	TGTGCCAGCAGGACGACTAGCGGGGCAACAGATACGCAGTATTTT	CASRTTSGATDTQYF
TRBV3-1/TRBV3-2	TRBJ2-7	NA	TRBD1	TGTGCCAGCAGCCAAGCCAGGGGGAGCTTGGACGAGCAGTACTTC	CASSQARGSLDEQYF
TRBV4-2	TRBJ2-3	NA	TRBD2	TGTGCCAGCAGCCGAAGACCTAGCGGGGGGGGCCAGAACCGAGATACGCAGTATTTT	CASSRRPSGGGQNRDTQYF
TRBV11-2	TRBJ2-7	NA	NA	TGTGCCAGCAGCTTACCAGGGTGGAACCACGAGCAGTACTTC	CASSLPGWNHEQYF
TRBV11-2	TRBJ1-3	once	NA	TGTGCCAGCAGCTTAGATTCCCCCTTGGCAGGCAGGCGTAACACCATATATTTT	CASSLDSPLAGRRNTIYF
TRBV2	TRBJ2-7	NA	TRBD1	TGTGCCAGCAGCACCGGGACAGTCCTTTCCGGGGAGTACTTC	CASSTGTVLSGEYF
TRBV15	TRBJ2-5	NA	TRBD2	TGTGCCACCAGCAGAGACTGGACTAGAGAGACCCAGTACTTC	CATSRDWTRETQYF
TRBV13	TRBJ1-5	NA	TRBD1	TGTGCCAGCAGCTGGGGACAGGGGGACAATCAGCCCCAGCATTTT	CASSWGQGDNQPQHF
TRBV7-9	TRBJ2-5	NA	TRBD1	TGTGCCAGCAACTACAGGGGTATCGAGACCCAGTACTTC	CASNYRGIETQYF
TRBV2	TRBJ1-2	once	NA	TGTGCCAGCAGTGACAACAGGTTGGGCCCTAACTATGGCTACACCTTC	CASSDNRLGPNYGYTF
TRBV29-1	TRBJ2-2	NA	TRBD1	TGCAGCGCCGGACAGGGCATAACCGGGGAGCTGTTTTTT	CSAGQGITGELFF
TRBV21-1	TRBJ1-5	many	NA	TGTGCCATCCTTGGGGGACAGGGGCCCAATCAGCCCCAGCATTTT	CAILGGQGPNQPQHF
TRBV11-2	TRBJ1-1	few	NA	TGTGCCAGCAGCTTTGGGCGAATGAACACTGAAGCTTTCTTT	CASSFGRMNTEAFF
TRBV3-1/TRBV3-2	TRBJ2-2	NA	NA	TGTGCCAGCAGCCTTATCAGCGGGGAGCTGTTTTTT	CASSLISGELFF
TRBV7-9	TRBJ2-5	NA	TRBD2	TGTGCCAGCAGCCTTCGGGGGGTGGAGACCCAGTACTTC	CASSLRGVETQYF